This TCR beta chain originates from a study of cytomegalovirus exposure and HLA in healthy donors. Study observations and caveats: Association of under 20,000 TCR beta sequences with HLA alleles was found at 0.05 false discovery rate in a later analysis. V- and J-gene trimming of TCR beta was linked (in a later analysis) to a missense DCLRE1C variant.

As to this clone: Antigen: not known.

Primers for the PCR totalled 60 Vbeta and 13 Jbeta. Sequenced by immunoSEQ multiplex PCR; TCRdb stores in-frame clones only, minus some. There are about 180,000 clones in the sample; 70% to 75% occur only once, and over 2.5% lies in the top ten. This CDR3 is built from 15 residues. V shed 0 bases and J shed 4 bases, with 12 bases lying between them. Germline assignment: CDR1 LGHNA and CDR2 YSLEER. Sequences were obtained from PBMCs. The genes are TRBV4-3 and TRBJ1-2; perhaps TRBD1 as D (6 bases). The sequence was obtained from a male donor in good health and CMV-seronegative. CDR3 nucleotides: TGCGCCAGCAGCCAAGAGCAGGGGCGCGTCTATGGCTACACCTTC. Its translation is CASSQEQGRVYGYTF.